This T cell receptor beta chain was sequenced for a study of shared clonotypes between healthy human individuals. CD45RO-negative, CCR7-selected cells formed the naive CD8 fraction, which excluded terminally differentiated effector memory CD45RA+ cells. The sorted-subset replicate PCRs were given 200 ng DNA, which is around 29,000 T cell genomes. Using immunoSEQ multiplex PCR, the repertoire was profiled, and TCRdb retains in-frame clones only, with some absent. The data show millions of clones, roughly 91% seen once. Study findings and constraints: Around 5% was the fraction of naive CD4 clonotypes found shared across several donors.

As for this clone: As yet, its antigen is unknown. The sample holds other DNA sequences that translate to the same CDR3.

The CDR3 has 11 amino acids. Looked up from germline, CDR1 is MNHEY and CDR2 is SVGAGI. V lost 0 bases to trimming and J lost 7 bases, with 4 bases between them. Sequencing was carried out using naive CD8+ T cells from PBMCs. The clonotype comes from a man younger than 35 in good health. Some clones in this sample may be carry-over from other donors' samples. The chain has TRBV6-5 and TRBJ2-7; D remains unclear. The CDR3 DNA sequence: TGTGCCAGCAGTTACTCTTCGGAGCAGTACTTC. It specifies CASSYSSEQYF.